This T cell receptor (beta chain) came from a study of blood T cell repertoires in COVID-19. Whole-study context: COVID-19 samples from acute and convalescent phases originated in the United States, Italy and Spain. PBMCs, B-cell-depleted T cells, or T cells provided the cDNA or gDNA that made up the material.

In the original analysis: The assay estimated nucleated cells by amplifying reference gene primers. This table comes from immunoSEQ multiplex PCR, and its TCRdb copy is limited to in-frame clones, with some not included. V, J and clone size were drawn from that table, and D and trimming were deduced from the DNA. The profile shows a few hundred thousand clones, 88% of them singletons. Germline lookup yields CDR1 SGHTA and CDR2 FQGNSA. Trimming removed 3 bases from V and 2 bases from J, with 8 bases in between. The CDR3 extends over 14 amino acids. Patients of the Seattle cohort, enrolled during active infection, were followed longitudinally.

The sequence came from a woman under 40 with COVID-19, enrolled during active disease. The sequenced material came from peripheral blood. J is TRBJ1-5 and V is TRBV7-2, with D perhaps TRBD1 (5 bases). CDR3 amino acids: CASSFGRGNQPQHF. The CDR3 DNA reads as TGTGCCAGCAGCTTTGGCAGGGGCAATCAGCCCCAGCATTTT.